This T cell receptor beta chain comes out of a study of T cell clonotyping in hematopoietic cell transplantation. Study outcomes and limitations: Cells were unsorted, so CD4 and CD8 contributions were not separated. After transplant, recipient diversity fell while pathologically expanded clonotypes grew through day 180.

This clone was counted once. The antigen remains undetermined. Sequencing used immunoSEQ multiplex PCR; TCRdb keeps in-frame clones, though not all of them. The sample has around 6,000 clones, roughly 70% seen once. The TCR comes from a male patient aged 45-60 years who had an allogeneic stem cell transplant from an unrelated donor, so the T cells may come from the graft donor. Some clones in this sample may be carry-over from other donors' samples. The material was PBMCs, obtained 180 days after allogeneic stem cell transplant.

As DNA, the CDR3 is TGCGCCAGCAGCCAAGATCCCGGAACAGATACGCAGTATTTT. Its protein product is CASSQDPGTDTQYF. J is TRBJ2-3 and V is TRBV4-3; D gene unclear. Germline CDR1 LGHNA, CDR2 YSLEER. This CDR3 comprises 14 residues. Trimming pared 0 bases from V and 3 bases from J, leaving 7 bases between.